This entry concerns a single TCR beta chain. These data come from a study of OX40 agonist ivuxolimab in advanced cancers. Sequenced by immunoSEQ multiplex PCR; TCRdb stores in-frame clones only, minus some. The repertoire consists of under 45,000 clones, with approximately 80% occurring once and the leading ten covering about 20%. V gave up 2 bases and J gave up 12 bases, with 14 bases separating them. Germline V lookup: CDR1 KGHSH, CDR2 LQKENI. The CDR3 is 13 residues long. The source is an adult with an advanced solid tumor such as melanoma, head and neck, liver or kidney cancer. This chain connects TRBV18 to TRBJ2-1; D possibly corresponds to TRBD2 (6 bases). The starting material was CD4+ or CD8+ T cells sorted from blood, obtained in a trial of the OX40 agonist ivuxolimab. The CDR3 spells CASSPSGFLGQFF. CDR3 nucleotide sequence: TGTGCCAGCTCACCAAGCGGGTTCCTTGGGCAGTTCTTC.